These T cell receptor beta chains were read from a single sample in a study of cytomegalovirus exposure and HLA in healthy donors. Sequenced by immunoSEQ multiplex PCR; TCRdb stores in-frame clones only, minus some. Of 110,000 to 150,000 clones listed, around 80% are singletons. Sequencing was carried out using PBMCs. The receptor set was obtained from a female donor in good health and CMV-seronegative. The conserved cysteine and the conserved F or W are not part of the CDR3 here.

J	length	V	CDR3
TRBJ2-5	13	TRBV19	ASSTGQGFQETQY
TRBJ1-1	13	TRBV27	ASSPRGRGGTEAF
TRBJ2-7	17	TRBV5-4	ASSLTIGRRQAGNYEQY
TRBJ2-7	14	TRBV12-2	ASRLTPEESPYEQY
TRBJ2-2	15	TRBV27	ASSLSSSGVNTGELF
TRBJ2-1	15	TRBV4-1	ASSQVKRLAGSDEQF
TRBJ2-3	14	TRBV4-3	ASSQEADRVSDTQY
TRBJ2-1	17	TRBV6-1	ASSALSDLDRFVYNEQF
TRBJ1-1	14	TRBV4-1	ASSQEWGGRNTEAF
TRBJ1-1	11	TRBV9	ASSVDPGTEAF
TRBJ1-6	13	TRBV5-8	ASSPGDRVNSPLH
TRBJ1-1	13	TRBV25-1	ASSEQGARVTEVF
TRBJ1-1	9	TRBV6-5	ASSRGTEAF
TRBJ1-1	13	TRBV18	ASSPVTGYLTEAF
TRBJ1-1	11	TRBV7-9	ASSLEAGTEAF
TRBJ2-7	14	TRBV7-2	ASSKTPGQGIDEQY
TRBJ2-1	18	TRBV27	ASSLSGGLAGEITYNEQF
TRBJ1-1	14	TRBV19	ASTWGQGGGSTEAF
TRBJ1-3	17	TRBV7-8	ASSLQGRGEIVGGNTIY
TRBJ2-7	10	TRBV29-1	SARTGGYEQY
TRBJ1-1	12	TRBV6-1	ASSATTGGTEAF
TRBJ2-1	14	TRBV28	ASSPRLAALNNEQF
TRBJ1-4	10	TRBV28	ASSLRGRKLF
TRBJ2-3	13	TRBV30	AWSVQVGSTDTQY
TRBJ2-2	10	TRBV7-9	ASSLGPGVLF
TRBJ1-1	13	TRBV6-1	ASSEVGGRNTEAF
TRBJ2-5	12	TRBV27	ASSSPRDRGTQY
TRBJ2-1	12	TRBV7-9	ASSVGTSLYEQF
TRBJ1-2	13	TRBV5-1	ASSFQSGGNYGYT
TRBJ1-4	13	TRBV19	ASSRDGTGYEKLF
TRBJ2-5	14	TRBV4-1	ASSQDQAGGVETQY
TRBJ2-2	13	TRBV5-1	ASGLTGANTGELF
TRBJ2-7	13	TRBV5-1	ASSLWTGPNYEQY
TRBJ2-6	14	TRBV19	ASSIHRGTGANVLT
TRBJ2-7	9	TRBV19	ASSMQGEQY
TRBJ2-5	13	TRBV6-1	ASRTGTSSVETQY
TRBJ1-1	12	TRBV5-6	ASSFGSRVYPSG
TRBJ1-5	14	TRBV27	ASSARTGGRNQPQH
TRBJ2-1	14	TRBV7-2	ASSLGGLGGYNEQF
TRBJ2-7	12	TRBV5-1	ASSLRESNYEQY
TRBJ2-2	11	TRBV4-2	ASSQDSFGELF
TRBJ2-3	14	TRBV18	ASSLHLARSTDTQY
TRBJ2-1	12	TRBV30	AWRGSGVEDEQF
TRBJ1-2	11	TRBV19	ASSAYGDYGYT
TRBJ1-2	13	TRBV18	ASSPNSQGNYGYP
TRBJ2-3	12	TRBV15	ATSRGGGPGPQY
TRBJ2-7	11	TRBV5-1	ASSEDSSYEQY
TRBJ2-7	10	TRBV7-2	ASSVSSYEQY
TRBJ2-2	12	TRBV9	ASSVGQGYGELF
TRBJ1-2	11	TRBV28	ASRDRPGPGRT
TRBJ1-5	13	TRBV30	AWSSGLYSNQPQH
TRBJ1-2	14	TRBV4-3	ASSQDSYSPVVGYT
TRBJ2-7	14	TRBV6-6	ASSFAGGESSYEQY
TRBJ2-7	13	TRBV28	ASSIKRTGTYEQY
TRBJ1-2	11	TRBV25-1	ASLDRTTYGYT
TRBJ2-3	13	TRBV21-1	ASSKSRTLTDTQY
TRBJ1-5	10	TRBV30	AWSPGNQPQH
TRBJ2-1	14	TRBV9	ASSVVGSGKVHEQF
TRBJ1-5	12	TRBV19	ASSEWADNQPQH